Only one count was recorded for the clone carrying this TCR beta chain. The V segment lost 8 bases and the J segment 9 bases; nucleotides outside the gene matches: 9. CDR3 length: 14 amino acids. Germline CDR1 is SNHLY and CDR2 is FYNNEI. PCR amplification relied on 60 Vbeta primers (plus 13 Jbeta primers). This table comes from immunoSEQ multiplex PCR, and its TCRdb copy is limited to in-frame clones, with some not included. The table records over 95,000 clones, 82% of them present only once. The data were obtained in a study of cytomegalovirus exposure and HLA in healthy donors. This sequence originates from a woman aged 18-29 years in good health and CMV-seronegative. Material for sequencing was PBMCs. The chain recombines TRBV2 with TRBJ2-1, with 11 bases aligning to TRBD2. The DNA for the CDR3 is TGTGCCAGCGGGTCTAGCGGGAGGACCAGTGAGCAGTTCTTC. Its protein product is CASGSSGRTSEQFF. The whole variable domain, filled in from reference TRBV2 and TRBJ2-1, reads EPEVTQTPSHQVTQMGQEVILRCVPISNHLYFYWYRQILGQKVEFLVSFYNNEISEKSEIFDDQFSVERPDGSNFTLKIRSTKLEDSAMYFCASGSSGRTSEQFFGPGTRLTVL.